Listed here are 26 T cell receptor beta chains from one sample, sequenced in a study of cytotoxic CD8 clonotypes in ibrutinib-treated CLL. Measured with immunoSEQ multiplex PCR; TCRdb has only the in-frame clones, and not every one. The sample holds 250,000 to 350,000 clones; about 72% are singletons and the top ten take about 6%. Source: PBMCs, taken at disease progression, from a patient treated with ibrutinib. The receptors derive from a human donor with chronic lymphocytic leukemia.

This chain links TRBV6-1 with TRBJ2-1; weak D call: TRBD2 (5 bases). V lost 2 bases and J lost 7, with 27 bases in between. CDR3 length equals 19 residues. CDR1 is MNHNS and CDR2 is SASEGT in the germline V gene. The CDR3 region is CASSETPFPLVGGLNEQFF. CDR3 bases: TGTGCCAGCAGTGAAACCCCTTTTCCCCTGGTAGGAGGCTTAAATGAGCAGTTCTTC.

This clone was counted only a few times. Here the CDR3 reads CASSVDMGGTGELFF. CDR3 coding DNA: TGTGCCAGCAGCGTAGACATGGGCGGCACCGGGGAGCTGTTTTTT. The V gene is TRBV9, the J gene TRBJ2-2; D not resolved. V was pared by 0 bases and J by 4 bases, with 10 bases between. The length of the CDR3 is 15 residues. Germline V CDR1 and CDR2: SGDLS, YYNGEE.

The chain carries TRBV12-1 and TRBJ2-1; TRBD2, as called in the table, went unchecked against the DNA. TRBV12-1 is recorded as a pseudogene. This CDR3 contains 17 residues. The CDR3 DNA reads as TGTGCCAGCAGCTTCTCGGGGCCGGGACTCCGCCTCAATGAGCAGTTCTTC. This translates into CASSFSGPGLRLNEQFF.

The chain carries TRBV2 and TRBJ2-7; 10 nucleotides line up with TRBD2. The ends lost 4 bases at V and 0 bases at J; junction bases unmatched: 6. CDR1 and CDR2 (germline): SNHLY, FYNNEI. The CDR3 loop spans 16 amino acids. This CDR3 is CASSALAGVVSYEQYF. In DNA, the CDR3 is TGTGCCAGCAGTGCGCTAGCGGGGGTCGTCTCCTACGAGCAGTACTTC.

The rearrangement links TRBV19 to TRBJ2-7; D gene ambiguous. V shed 2 bases and J shed 2 bases, with 10 bases lying between them. Germline V gene lookup returns CDR1 LNHDA and CDR2 SQIVND (reference sequence). CDR3 length: 14 residues. CDR3 region: CASSIRGPPYEQYF. DNA of the CDR3: TGTGCCAGTAGTATACGTGGTCCGCCCTACGAGCAGTACTTC.

The gene calls are TRBV6-5 and TRBJ2-5; TRBD2 is a possible D gene (5 bases). This CDR3 spans 14 amino acids. Trimming cost V 2 bases and J 5 bases, with 12 bases left between them. Germline V CDR1 and CDR2: MNHEY, SVGAGI. This chain's CDR3 is CASSYPGPGETQYF. The CDR3 DNA reads as TGTGCCAGCAGTTACCCCGGTCCGGGGGAGACCCAGTACTTC.

The chain carries TRBV28 and TRBJ2-1; perhaps TRBD1 as D (5 bases). The CDR3 is 14 amino acids. V gave up 3 bases and J gave up 3 bases, with 9 bases separating them. CDR1 and CDR2 from the germline V gene are MDHEN and SYDVKM. CDR3 in DNA: TGTGCCAGCAGTTTCGTAGGGGTCTACAATGAGCAGTTCTTC. This codes for CASSFVGVYNEQFF.

The chain has TRBV5-1 and TRBJ2-2, with D perhaps TRBD1 or TRBD2 (5 bases each). The CDR3 contains 15 residues. Deletions cut 4 bases from V and 7 bases from J, with 17 bases between. The germline gives CDR1 SGHRS, CDR2 YFSETQ. CDR3 protein: CASSPDGASGGELFF. In DNA, the CDR3 is TGCGCCAGCAGCCCGGATGGGGCCAGCGGCGGGGAGCTGTTTTTT.

This chain joins TRBV7-8 and TRBJ2-5; 7 bases are a match to TRBD1. This CDR3 region has 14 residues. V dropped 3 bases and J dropped 5; count of bases not matched to a gene: 6. Germline V gene data show CDR1 as SGHVS and CDR2 as FQNEAQ. The CDR3 sequence: CASSLTGLSETQYF. For the CDR3, the DNA is TGTGCCAGCAGCTTGACAGGGTTGTCGGAGACCCAGTACTTC.

This chain connects TRBV18 to TRBJ2-6; D remains ambiguous. Looked up from germline, CDR1 is KGHSH and CDR2 is LQKENI. The CDR3 length is 14 residues. V dropped 4 bases and J dropped 0 bases, with 4 bases sitting between them. The CDR3 nucleotides read TGTGCCAGCTCACGAGACTCTGGGGCCAACGTCCTGACTTTC. This encodes CASSRDSGANVLTF.

This sequence joins TRBV29-1 and TRBJ2-7; a weak D match, TRBD2 (5 bases). The CDR3 totals 13 residues. Deletions cut 8 bases from V and 6 bases from J, with 20 bases between. Germline CDR1 reads SQVTM; CDR2 reads ANQGSEA. The CDR3 DNA follows: TGCAGCTACTCGTGGATCGAGGGATCCGAGCAGTACTTC. Translation: CSYSWIEGSEQYF.

V usage is TRBV27 and J usage is TRBJ2-6; possibly TRBD2 for D (5 bases). V was trimmed by 11 bases and J by 0 bases, leaving 17 bases between them. Per germline, CDR1 MNHEY and CDR2 SMNVEV (reference sequence). This CDR3 region has 16 residues. In DNA, the CDR3 is TGTGCCTCCCAGGCGGCGGGCTACTCTGGGGCCAACGTCCTGACTTTC. Protein: CASQAAGYSGANVLTF.

In this sample, this clone turned up once. The chain uses TRBV5-5 and TRBJ2-6; D is uncertain. Germline V lookup: CDR1 SGHKS, CDR2 YYEKEE (reference sequence). The CDR3 runs to 15 residues. The V gene lost 6 bases and the J gene lost 0 bases, with 10 bases spanning the gap. For the CDR3, the DNA is TGTGCCAGCATCCCTCTCGGCTCTGGGGCCAACGTCCTGACTTTC. Residues: CASIPLGSGANVLTF.

This chain uses TRBV4-3 with TRBJ2-2; TRBD2 matches 16 bases. Germline CDR1 reads LGHNA; CDR2 reads YSLEER. Trimming at V came to 2 bases and at J to 5 bases, leaving 8 bases not matched to a gene. CDR3 size: 19 residues. In nucleotides, the CDR3 is TGCGCCAGCAGCCAATACGGGACTAGCGGGAGGGCCGGGACCGGGGAGCTGTTTTTT. Its protein product is CASSQYGTSGRAGTGELFF.

The rearrangement joins TRBV2 to TRBJ1-1; 9 bases fit TRBD1. Germline-derived CDR1 and CDR2 are SNHLY and FYNNEI. The CDR3 totals 12 residues. The trim removed 10 bases at V and 6 bases at J, leaving 6 bases unmatched. CDR3: CATRDREPEAFF. The DNA for the CDR3 is TGTGCCACGAGGGACAGGGAACCTGAAGCTTTCTTT.

The chain carries TRBV7-8 and TRBJ2-3, with 11 positions matching TRBD2. This CDR3 has 16 residues. Germline V CDR1 and CDR2: SGHVS, FQNEAQ. Trimming removed 5 bases from V and 1 base from J; junction bases left unmatched: 5. CDR3 sequence (DNA): TGTGCCAGCAGCCTTAGCGGGGGGGCCGGCACAGATACGCAGTATTTT. Its translation is CASSLSGGAGTDTQYF.

This clone has a handful of counts. The rearrangement links TRBV5-1 to TRBJ2-1; D may match TRBD1 or TRBD2 (5 bases each). The V gene lost 5 bases and the J gene lost 5 bases, with 14 bases spanning the gap. Germline V CDR1 and CDR2: SGHRS, YFSETQ. The CDR3 consists of 14 residues. The CDR3 sequence is CASSPGAPHNEQFF. The CDR3 DNA reads TGCGCCAGCAGTCCCGGGGCTCCGCACAATGAGCAGTTCTTC.

This clone was seen a handful of times. The chain carries TRBV9 and TRBJ2-5; TRBD2 aligns across 9 bases. In germline, CDR1 is SGDLS, CDR2 YYNGEE. The V segment lost 3 bases and the J segment 5 bases; nucleotides outside the gene matches: 8. CDR3 length equals 15 residues. The CDR3 sequence is CASSAGLARAETQYF. The DNA of the CDR3 is TGTGCCAGCAGCGCGGGACTAGCCCGGGCGGAGACCCAGTACTTC.

V gene TRBV13 combines with J gene TRBJ1-1; no firm D call. Trimming pared 3 bases from V and 4 bases from J, leaving 6 bases between. In germline, CDR1 is PRHDT, CDR2 FYEKMQ (reference sequence). This CDR3 has 12 amino acids. The CDR3 protein is CASSLGATEAFF. The CDR3 coding sequence is TGTGCCAGCAGCTTGGGAGCCACTGAAGCTTTCTTT.

The chain recombines TRBV6-5 with TRBJ1-1, with 8 bases that match TRBD1. CDR3 size: 13 residues. CDR1 and CDR2 (germline): MNHEY, SVGAGI. V dropped 6 bases and J dropped 10; count of bases not matched to a gene: 10. The CDR3 sequence is CASSSGQGGSAFF. The CDR3 DNA reads TGTGCCAGCAGCTCCGGACAGGGCGGTTCAGCTTTCTTT.

The gene calls are TRBV18 and TRBJ1-1, with D hard to call. The V end was cut by 3 bases, the J end by 0 bases, with 20 bases between. This CDR3 has 18 amino acids. Germline V gene sequence: CDR1 KGHSH, CDR2 LQKENI. The CDR3 DNA reads as TGTGCCAGCTCACCGGTGGATGGTGGCACACTAATGAACACTGAAGCTTTCTTT. Translated, it gives CASSPVDGGTLMNTEAFF.

V and J are TRBV7-8 and TRBJ2-3, with D perhaps matching TRBD2 (5 bases). Germline CDR1 SGHVS, CDR2 FQNEAQ. CDR3 size: 13 residues. V gave up 4 bases and J gave up 2 bases, with 7 bases separating them. CDR3 amino acids: CASSSDYTDTQYF. The CDR3 coding sequence is TGTGCCAGCAGCTCCGACTACACAGATACGCAGTATTTT.

J is TRBJ1-4 and V is TRBV18; tentatively, D is TRBD1 (5 bases). CDR3 size: 16 residues. Trimming left V 4 bases short and J 8 bases short, with 20 bases between. The germline V gene encodes CDR1 KGHSH and CDR2 LQKENI. Here the CDR3 DNA reads TGTGCCAGCTCACTACACACCGGGACCAAGGGCGAAAAACTGTTTTTT. Its protein is CASSLHTGTKGEKLFF.

This clone was counted between two and nine times. The V call is TRBV28, the J call TRBJ2-3, with unresolved D. The CDR3 runs to 12 residues. The germline CDR1 and CDR2 sequences are MDHEN and SYDVKM. The germline V and J ends were trimmed by 5 bases and 5 bases, with 8 bases remaining between them. The CDR3 region has the DNA TGTGCCAGCAGTATCGTGTTAGATACGCAGTATTTT. The encoded protein is CASSIVLDTQYF. The full variable domain, its missing parts supplied by reference TRBV28 and TRBJ2-3, is DVKVTQSSRYLVKRTGEKVFLECVQDMDHENMFWYRQDPGLGLRLIYFSYDVKMKEKGDIPEGYSVSREKKERFSLILESASTNQTSMYLCASSIVLDTQYFGPGTRLTVL.

The rearrangement links TRBV10-2 to TRBJ1-2, with D possibly TRBD1 on 5 matching bases. CDR1 and CDR2 from the germline V gene are WSHSY and SAAADI. The CDR3 loop spans 12 amino acids. Trimming took off 8 bases at V and 4 bases at J, with 11 bases between the two ends. CDR3 sequence: CASRPGSYGYTF. DNA for the CDR3: TGCGCCAGCCGGCCAGGGTCCTATGGCTACACCTTC.

The chain is built from TRBV7-2 and TRBJ2-3; D uncertain. The CDR3 has 14 residues. V lost 5 bases, J lost 2 bases, and 11 bases lay in between. Per germline, CDR1 SGHTA and CDR2 FQGNSA. For the CDR3, the DNA is TGTGCCAGCAGCGACCGGGTCCACACAGATACGCAGTATTTT. This translates into CASSDRVHTDTQYF. The full variable domain, completed using reference TRBV7-2 and TRBJ2-3, is GAGVSQSPSNKVTEKGKDVELRCDPISGHTALYWYRQSLGQGLEFLIYFQGNSAPDKSGLPSDRFSAERTGGSVSTLTIQRTQQEDSAVYLCASSDRVHTDTQYFGPGTRLTVL.